These 18 T cell receptor beta chains share one sample of origin, sequenced in a study of cytomegalovirus exposure and HLA in healthy donors. The PCR was carried out with 60 Vbeta primers and 13 Jbeta primers. Sequencing was performed with immunoSEQ multiplex PCR; in TCRdb, only in-frame clones are kept and a portion is missing. The sample has around 200,000 clones, and its top ten clones hold 0.7% to 0.8%. Sequencing used PBMCs. The receptors here all came from a woman aged 18-30 years in good health and CMV-seropositive.

Details on this clone: Additional DNA sequences in this sample encode the identical CDR3. This chain joins TRBV6-5 and TRBJ2-2, with D perhaps matching TRBD1 (6 bases). Germline V gives CDR1 MNHEY, CDR2 SVGAGI. V was cut by 5 bases and J by 2 bases, with 9 bases left in between. The CDR3 has 14 residues. The DNA for the CDR3 is TGTGCCAGCAGTAGGACAGCCAACACCGGGGAGCTGTTTTTT. Translated, it gives CASSRTANTGELFF.

The V gene is TRBV4-1, the J gene TRBJ1-1; D remains unclear. CDR1 is MGHRA and CDR2 is YSYEKL in the germline V gene. The CDR3 loop spans 14 amino acids. Trimming stripped 4 bases from V and 3 bases from J, with 12 bases between. Written as DNA, the CDR3 is TGCGCCAGCAGCCGAGAGACAAGGTACACTGAAGCTTTCTTT. Residues: CASSRETRYTEAFF.

This chain uses TRBV2 with TRBJ1-2, with D perhaps matching TRBD1 (5 bases). V was shortened by 9 bases and J by 0 bases, with 11 bases between the two germline ends. This CDR3 has 13 amino acids. Germline assignment: CDR1 SNHLY and CDR2 FYNNEI. CDR3: CARTETTNYGYTF. In nucleotides, the CDR3 is TGTGCCAGGACAGAAACTACTAACTATGGCTACACCTTC.

V and J are TRBV15 and TRBJ1-2; D may be TRBD1 (6 bases). The length of the CDR3 is 14 residues. V was shortened by 0 bases and J by 2 bases, with 7 bases between the two germline ends. Germline CDR1 and CDR2: LNHNV and YYDKDF (reference sequence). CDR3 loop: CATSRDQGNYGYTF. The CDR3 nucleotides are TGTGCCACCAGCAGAGACCAGGGGAACTATGGCTACACCTTC. Variable domain in full (rest from reference TRBV15 and TRBJ1-2): DAMVIQNPRYQVTQFGKPVTLSCSQTLNHNVMYWYQQKSSQAPKLLFHYYDKDFNNEADTPDNFQSRRPNTSFCFLDIRSPGLGDTAMYLCATSRDQGNYGYTFGSGTRLTVV.

The chain employs TRBV2 and TRBJ2-1; tentative D call: TRBD2 (5 bases). Between the trimmed V and J ends, which lost 2 bases and 0 bases, there was a span of 11 bases. Germline CDR1 reads SNHLY; CDR2 reads FYNNEI. The CDR3 loop spans 16 amino acids. CDR3 protein: CASSELARHSYNEQFF. In DNA, the CDR3 is TGTGCCAGCAGTGAATTAGCGAGGCACTCCTACAATGAGCAGTTCTTC.

Here the CDR3 DNA reads TGCGCCAGCAGAGGACAAGGCATTCAGCCCCAGCATTTT. Protein product: CASRGQGIQPQHF. The chain has TRBV23-1 and TRBJ1-5; possible D gene TRBD1, 5 bases. TRBV23-1 is filed as an ORF, its function uncertain. V gave up 6 bases and J gave up 6 bases, with 12 bases separating them. This CDR3 comprises 13 residues.

The chain carries TRBV19 and TRBJ1-4, with D maybe TRBD1 (5 bases). Germline-derived CDR1 and CDR2 are LNHDA and SQIVND (reference sequence). The V and J ends lost 7 bases and 10 bases respectively, with 19 bases between them. This CDR3 comprises 14 residues. This CDR3 is CASTDAQGIGKLFF. CDR3 nucleotides: TGTGCCAGTACCGACGCCCAGGGTATCGGAAAACTGTTTTTT. Full variable domain (outside the CDR3, taken from reference TRBV19 and TRBJ1-4): DGGITQSPKYLFRKEGQNVTLSCEQNLNHDAMYWYRQDPGQGLRLIYYSQIVNDFQKGDIAEGYSVSREKKESFPLTVTSAQKNPTAFYLCASTDAQGIGKLFFGSGTQLSVL.

The chain links TRBV5-1 to TRBJ2-7; 11 nucleotides match TRBD2. J gave up 2 bases and V 2 bases, and 3 bases lay outside the gene matches. This CDR3 comprises 15 residues. In germline, CDR1 is SGHRS, CDR2 YFSETQ. The chain's CDR3 is CASSLGTSGAYEQYF. Written as DNA, the CDR3 is TGCGCCAGCAGCTTAGGGACTAGCGGTGCCTACGAGCAGTACTTC.

The chain couples TRBV5-6 to TRBJ1-2; 7 nucleotides line up with TRBD1. With V trimmed by 4 bases and J by 7 bases, 10 bases remained unmatched. CDR3 length: 14 residues. From germline, CDR1 is SGHDT and CDR2 YYEEEE. CDR3 residues: CASSVTGTVGGYTF. CDR3 DNA sequence: TGTGCCAGCAGCGTGACAGGGACGGTAGGTGGCTACACCTTC.

This sequence joins TRBV6-1 and TRBJ1-6; possibly TRBD1 for D (5 bases). The CDR3 covers 15 residues. Germline CDR1 is MNHNS and CDR2 is SASEGT. Trimming removed 5 bases from V and 7 bases from J, with 15 bases in between. The CDR3 nucleotides are TGTGCCAGCAGTAGTTCAGGGCTGGGGAATTCACCCCTCCACTTT. Its protein product is CASSSSGLGNSPLHF.

The chain carries TRBV5-4 and TRBJ2-5, with a possible D match to TRBD2 (6 bases). V lost 4 bases to trimming and J lost 4 bases, with 23 bases between them. Germline V CDR1 and CDR2: SGHNT, YYREEE (reference sequence). The CDR3 has 17 amino acids. CDR3 DNA: TGTGCCAGCAGCGCCTCTCCCACCCAGCGGGCGAGAGAGACCCAGTACTTC. Its translation: CASSASPTQRARETQYF.

V and J are TRBV5-6 and TRBJ2-3; 8 nucleotides align to TRBD1. This CDR3 has 14 residues. V was clipped by 4 bases and J by 5 bases; unmatched bases: 6. Germline-derived CDR1 and CDR2 are SGHDT and YYEEEE. The CDR3 coding sequence is TGTGCCAGCAGCCGGGGACAGGCGAAAGATACGCAGTATTTT. This translates into CASSRGQAKDTQYF.

This rearrangement joins TRBV2 to TRBJ2-7; tentatively, D is TRBD1 (7 bases). CDR1 is SNHLY, CDR2 FYNNEI, per germline. This CDR3 is 13 amino acids long. V was cut by 9 bases and J by 0 bases, with 12 bases left in between. CDR3 region: CARGRDSSYEQYF. CDR3 bases: TGTGCCAGGGGGCGGGACAGCTCCTACGAGCAGTACTTC.

The chain joins TRBV14 to TRBJ1-1; a possible D gene is TRBD1 (6 bases). This CDR3 is built from 14 residues. Trimming removed 5 bases at V and 4 bases at J, with 14 bases between. CDR1 is SGHDN and CDR2 is FVKESK in the germline V gene. CDR3 sequence: CASSGLGGLTEAFF. The CDR3 DNA is TGTGCCAGCAGCGGCCTGGGGGGGCTCACTGAAGCTTTCTTT.

The chain has TRBV21-1 and TRBJ1-4; the table's D gene call, TRBD1, was not cross checked with the DNA. TRBV21-1 is a pseudogene. CDR3 length: 15 residues. CDR3 DNA: TGTGCCAGCAGCAACATCGGACAGGGTTCCGAAAAACTGTTTTTT. This translates into CASSNIGQGSEKLFF.

The chain joins TRBV9 to TRBJ1-6; D may be TRBD1 (5 bases). CDR1 SGDLS and CDR2 YYNGEE come from the germline V gene. Trimming left V 4 bases short and J 0 bases short, with 11 bases between. The CDR3 has 16 residues. The CDR3 DNA follows: TGTGCCAGCAGCCTACAGGAGAGCTCCTATAATTCACCCCTCCACTTT. Translated, it gives CASSLQESSYNSPLHF.

CDR3 nucleotides: TGTGCCAGCAGTGAAGTCGGGGCAACTAATGAAAAACTGTTTTTT. Protein product: CASSEVGATNEKLFF. J is TRBJ1-4 and V is TRBV6-1, with D unresolved. From germline, CDR1 is MNHNS and CDR2 SASEGT. The CDR3 covers 15 residues. Trimming left V 1 base short and J 0 bases short, with 6 bases between.

This sequence joins TRBV2 and TRBJ2-7; D is undetermined. CDR1 SNHLY and CDR2 FYNNEI come from the germline V gene. Between the trimmed V and J ends, which lost 6 bases and 0 bases, there was a span of 15 bases. There are 15 residues in the CDR3. As DNA, the CDR3 is TGTGCCAGCAGCCCTCCTCGTGGAGACTCCTACGAGCAGTACTTC. As protein: CASSPPRGDSYEQYF.